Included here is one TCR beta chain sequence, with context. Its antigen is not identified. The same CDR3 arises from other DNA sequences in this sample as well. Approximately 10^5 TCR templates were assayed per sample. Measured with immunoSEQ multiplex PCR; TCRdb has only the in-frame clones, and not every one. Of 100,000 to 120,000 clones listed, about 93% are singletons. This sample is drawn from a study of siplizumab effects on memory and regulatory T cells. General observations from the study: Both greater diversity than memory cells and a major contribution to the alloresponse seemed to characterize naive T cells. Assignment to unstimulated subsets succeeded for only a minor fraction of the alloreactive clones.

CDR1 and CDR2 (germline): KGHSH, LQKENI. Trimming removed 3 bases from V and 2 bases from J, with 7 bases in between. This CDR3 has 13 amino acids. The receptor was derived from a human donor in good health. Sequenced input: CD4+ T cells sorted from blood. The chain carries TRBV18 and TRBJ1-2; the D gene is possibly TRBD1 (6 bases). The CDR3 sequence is CASSPGQNYGYTF. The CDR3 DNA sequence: TGTGCCAGCTCACCCGGACAGAACTATGGCTACACCTTC. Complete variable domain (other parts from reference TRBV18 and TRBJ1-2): NAGVMQNPRHLVRRRGQEARLRCSPMKGHSHVYWYRQLPEEGLKFMVYLQKENIIDESGMPKERFSAEFPKEGPSILRIQQVVRGDSAAYFCASSPGQNYGYTFGSGTRLTVV.